These 7 T cell receptor beta chains came from one sample sequenced in a study of T cell repertoires in cytomegalovirus infection. TCRdb redid the calling of the reads with MiXCR, one entry per CDR3 protein. The sample includes 160,000 or so distinct CDR3 sequences, around a quarter of them seen just once. The sequencing sample was made of PBMCs. The receptors here all came from a human donor in good health (CMV status not recorded). Some clones in this sample may be carry-over from other donors' samples.

V gene TRBV14 combines with J gene TRBJ1-1; a weak D match, TRBD1 (6 bases). Germline loops: CDR1 SGHDN, CDR2 FVKESK. There are 13 residues in the CDR3. V was trimmed by 4 bases and J by 5 bases, leaving 11 bases between them. CDR3 coding DNA: TGTGCCAGCAGCCTGATCAGGGGAACTGAAGCTTTCTTT. Amino acid sequence: CASSLIRGTEAFF.

The CDR3 region has the DNA TGTGCCAGCAGGATACAGGGACACACTGAAGCTTTCTTT. It codes for CASRIQGHTEAFF. The chain has TRBV6-5 and TRBJ1-1, with D possibly being TRBD1 (6 bases). The CDR3 runs 13 residues. Trimming stripped 6 bases from V and 3 bases from J, with 11 bases between. CDR1 MNHEY and CDR2 SVGAGI come from the germline V gene.

Many counts were recorded for this clonotype. The gene calls are TRBV7-2 and TRBJ1-1; D remains ambiguous. This CDR3 comprises 11 residues. Germline V gives CDR1 SGHTA, CDR2 FQGNSA. The V and J ends lost 5 bases and 8 bases respectively, with 9 bases between them. The CDR3 reads CASSPLHEAFF. The CDR3 DNA follows: TGTGCCAGCAGCCCACTCCACGAAGCTTTCTTT.

The chain employs TRBV11-3 and TRBJ2-1, with D hard to call. V was trimmed by 5 bases and J by 5 bases, leaving 13 bases between them. The germline V gene encodes CDR1 SGHNT and CDR2 YENEEA. This CDR3 is built from 14 residues. This CDR3 reads CASSPTGKNNEQFF. DNA of the CDR3: TGTGCCAGCAGCCCCACTGGAAAAAACAATGAGCAGTTCTTC.

This clonotype turned up a few times. The chain is built from TRBV20-1 and TRBJ1-2; TRBD1 matches 7 bases. The CDR3 is 13 residues long. V was pared by 5 bases and J by 4 bases, with 7 bases of the junction left unmatched. Germline V gene lookup returns CDR1 DFQATT and CDR2 SNEGSKA (reference sequence). The CDR3 loop is CSAQNRGSYGYTF. In nucleotides, the CDR3 is TGCAGTGCTCAAAACAGGGGAAGCTATGGCTACACCTTC.

Comment on this clonotype: A much larger clone differs by one base, so this may be a read error. The V and J genes are TRBV7-8 and TRBJ2-3; D is uncertain. The CDR3 runs to 13 residues. Germline loops: CDR1 SGHVS, CDR2 FQNEAQ. This CDR3 is CSSSFGITDTQYF. Written as DNA, the CDR3 is TGTTCCAGCAGCTTTGGGATTACAGATACGCAGTATTTT.

The chain couples TRBV19 to TRBJ2-2; the match to TRBD2 covers 10 bases. The germline V gene encodes CDR1 LNHDA and CDR2 SQIVND (reference sequence). The CDR3 contains 15 residues. J gave up 4 bases and V 7 bases, and 6 bases lay outside the gene matches. CDR3 sequence reads: CASKARTSGTGELFF. The CDR3 nucleotides read TGTGCCAGTAAGGCCCGGACTAGCGGCACCGGGGAGCTGTTTTTT.